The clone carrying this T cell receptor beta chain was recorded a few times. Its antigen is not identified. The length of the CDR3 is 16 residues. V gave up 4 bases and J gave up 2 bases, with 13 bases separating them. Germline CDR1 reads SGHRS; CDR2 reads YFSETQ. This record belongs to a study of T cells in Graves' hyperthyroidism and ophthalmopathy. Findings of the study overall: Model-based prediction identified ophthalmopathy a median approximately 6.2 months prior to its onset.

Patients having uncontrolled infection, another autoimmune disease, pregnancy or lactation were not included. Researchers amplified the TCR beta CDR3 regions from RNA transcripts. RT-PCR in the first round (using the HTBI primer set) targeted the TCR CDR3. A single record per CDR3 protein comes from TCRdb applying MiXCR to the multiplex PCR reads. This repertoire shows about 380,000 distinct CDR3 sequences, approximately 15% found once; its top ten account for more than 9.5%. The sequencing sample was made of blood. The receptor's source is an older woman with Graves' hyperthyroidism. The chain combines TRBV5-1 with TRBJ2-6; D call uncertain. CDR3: CASSDHDVAGANVLTF. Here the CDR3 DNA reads TGCGCCAGCAGCGACCACGACGTGGCTGGGGCCAACGTCCTGACTTTC.